A single sample is the source of the 13 T cell receptor beta chains below, sequenced in a study of shared clonotypes between healthy human individuals (dated by TCRdb to 2018 to 2020). To prepare the library, the immunoSEQ multiplex PCR assay was applied. The source is immuneACCESS, and TCRdb retained only in-frame sequences with V and J called. Part of the clones is not carried over; for the studies checked, unresolved V genes explain less than half of this, and the remainder is unexplained. Recorded for this sample are about 2.1 million clones; roughly 93% of them occurred a single time. The ten biggest clones cover about 1.7% of the sample. For the CD8 naive samples, CD45RO-negative cells were positively selected for CCR7, yielding a CD45RA+CCR7+ population from which TemRA cells were excluded. The material sequenced was naive CD8+ T cells from PBMCs. The cell subset or site label here, explained by the study, means: CD45RA+CCR7+. The receptor source for this set is a man between 18 and 35 years old in good health. Some clones in this sample may be carry-over from other donors' samples.

The genes are TRBV6-5 and TRBJ2-1; no reliable D call. The V gene's germline CDR1 is MNHEY and CDR2 SVGAGI. The CDR3 is 15 residues long. The ends were cut back, 0 bases at V and 7 bases at J, with 13 bases in the middle. The CDR3 DNA reads as TGTGCCAGCAGTTACTCGTCACCGATAGGAAATGAGCAGTTCTTC. Encoded protein: CASSYSSPIGNEQFF.

This chain joins TRBV6-5 and TRBJ1-1; D gene ambiguous. The CDR3 totals 15 residues. Germline CDR1 is MNHEY and CDR2 is SVGAGI. Between the trimmed V and J ends, which lost 5 bases and 3 bases, there was a span of 16 bases. CDR3 nucleotides: TGTGCCAGCAGTCCAGAGAACATCCGGGACACTGAAGCTTTCTTT. It yields the protein CASSPENIRDTEAFF.

This clone was counted once. The V gene is TRBV6-6, the J gene TRBJ1-4; TRBD1 agrees at 7 bases. J lost 5 bases, V lost 8 bases, and 8 bases had no gene match. The CDR3 totals 14 residues. Germline V gene data show CDR1 as MNHNY and CDR2 as SVGAGI (reference sequence). The CDR3 DNA reads as TGTGCCAGCGGGTCAGGGGGAGGCAATGAAAAACTGTTTTTT. It codes for CASGSGGGNEKLFF.

The genes are TRBV7-2 and TRBJ2-7; TRBD2 matches 7 bases. Trimming removed 5 bases from V and 4 bases from J; junction bases left unmatched: 11. Germline V gene sequence: CDR1 SGHTA, CDR2 FQGNSA. This CDR3 is built from 15 residues. The CDR3 loop is CASSLAGGRRYEQYF. CDR3 DNA sequence: TGTGCCAGCAGCCTGGCTGGCGGGAGAAGATACGAGCAGTACTTC. Drawing the rest from reference TRBV7-2 and TRBJ2-7, the complete variable domain is GAGVSQSPSNKVTEKGKDVELRCDPISGHTALYWYRQSLGQGLEFLIYFQGNSAPDKSGLPSDRFSAERTGGSVSTLTIQRTQQEDSAVYLCASSLAGGRRYEQYFGPGTRLTVT.

The chain joins TRBV2 to TRBJ1-5; TRBD1 might be the D (5 bases). Germline-derived CDR1 and CDR2 are SNHLY and FYNNEI. The CDR3 loop spans 15 amino acids. With 7 bases removed from V and 4 bases from J, the gap between germline ends came to 17 bases. The CDR3 reads CASTSSRGVNQPQHF. As DNA, the CDR3 is TGTGCCAGCACGAGTTCGCGGGGGGTTAATCAGCCCCAGCATTTT.

The rearrangement links TRBV19 to TRBJ2-3; 7 nucleotides line up with TRBD2. The germline gives CDR1 LNHDA, CDR2 SQIVND (reference sequence). Trimming took 7 bases from V and 6 from J; bases not matched to a gene: 1. The CDR3 length is 11 residues. CDR3 residues: CASTGGDTQYF. The CDR3 nucleotides read TGTGCCAGTACCGGGGGGGATACGCAGTATTTT.

The rearrangement joins TRBV7-8 to TRBJ2-1; 12 bases are shared with TRBD2. This CDR3 is 16 amino acids long. Per the germline V gene, CDR1 is SGHVS and CDR2 is FQNEAQ. V lost 5 bases and J lost 3; bases outside the gene matches: 5. The CDR3 region has the DNA TGTGCCAGCAGCCCCCCGACTAGCGGGAGCTACAATGAGCAGTTCTTC. This sequence encodes CASSPPTSGSYNEQFF.

CDR3 region: CASRPVTGGDYNIQYF. DNA of the CDR3: TGTGCCAGTAGGCCTGTGACAGGGGGTGATTATAACATTCAGTACTTC. The chain uses TRBV19 and TRBJ2-4, with 9 positions matching TRBD1. Trimming took 6 bases from V and 7 from J; bases not matched to a gene: 13. The CDR3 consists of 16 residues. Germline CDR1 LNHDA, CDR2 SQIVND (reference sequence).

The chain links TRBV19 to TRBJ2-7; 13 bases map to TRBD2. The CDR3 has 13 residues. The V segment lost 8 bases and the J segment 5 bases; nucleotides outside the gene matches: 3. CDR1 LNHDA and CDR2 SQIVND come from the germline V gene (reference sequence). CDR3 DNA: TGTGCCAGTCGGACTAGCGGGAGCCACGAGCAGTACTTC. Translating it yields CASRTSGSHEQYF. The variable domain in full, completed from reference TRBV19 and TRBJ2-7, reads DGGITQSPKYLFRKEGQNVTLSCEQNLNHDAMYWYRQDPGQGLRLIYYSQIVNDFQKGDIAEGYSVSREKKESFPLTVTSAQKNPTAFYLCASRTSGSHEQYFGPGTRLTVT.

The gene calls are TRBV4-1 and TRBJ1-2; tentatively, D is TRBD1 (6 bases). Trimming removed 3 bases at V and 0 bases at J, with 17 bases between. CDR3 length: 17 amino acids. The germline gives CDR1 MGHRA, CDR2 YSYEKL. The CDR3 spells CASSQEPDRATNYGYTF. CDR3 nucleotide sequence: TGCGCCAGCAGCCAGGAACCGGACAGAGCTACTAACTATGGCTACACCTTC.

This chain uses TRBV7-6 with TRBJ2-3, with D perhaps TRBD1 (5 bases). This CDR3 has 16 residues. Germline V lookup: CDR1 SGHVS, CDR2 FNYEAQ. V lost 2 bases to trimming and J lost 4 bases, with 16 bases between them. This chain's CDR3 is CASSLRGRGTADTQYF. The CDR3 nucleotides are TGTGCCAGCAGCTTAAGGGGTAGAGGAACGGCAGATACGCAGTATTTT.

The V call is TRBV6-5, the J call TRBJ1-4, with 7 bases lining up with TRBD1. The CDR3 extends over 14 amino acids. Germline lookup yields CDR1 MNHEY and CDR2 SVGAGI. V shed 6 bases, J shed 7 bases, and the junction held 8 bases outside the gene matches. The CDR3 DNA follows: TGTGCCAGCAGATTCCGGGACAGCCTTGAAAAACTGTTTTTT. Its protein product is CASRFRDSLEKLFF.

This clone occurred once. The V gene is TRBV4-1, the J gene TRBJ2-2; D uncertain. Trimming removed 1 base from V and 2 bases from J, with 8 bases in between. Per germline, CDR1 MGHRA and CDR2 YSYEKL. The CDR3 is 15 amino acids. In DNA form, the CDR3 reads TGCGCCAGCAGCCAAGTTGGCTACAACACCGGGGAGCTGTTTTTT. Its translation: CASSQVGYNTGELFF.